A selection of T cell receptor beta chains follows, all from one sample in a study of T-cell reconstitution after alpha-beta-depleted transplantation in children. TCRdb itself ran the PCR reads through MiXCR, one entry per CDR3 protein. The sample lists 65,000 to 85,000 distinct CDR3 sequences; approximately 10% were seen once. The sample in question was PBMCs, obtained before TCRalphabeta/CD19-depleted stem cell transplant. The receptors come from a boy between 10 and 17 years old with acute myeloid leukemia, due to receive a stem cell transplant. Both conserved end residues are part of each CDR3. Fields, in order: D gene, V gene, J gene, clone size, CDR3 protein, CDR3 DNA. A D gene is named only where the DNA matches it firmly. Clone size is stated in some rows and not others, as once, few, many or a class when expanded.

>TRBD1|TRBV12-3/TRBV12-4|TRBJ1-2|many
CASSTLTGTGYTF
TGTGCCAGCAGTACTCTGACAGGGACTGGCTACACCTTC
>.|TRBV7-2|TRBJ1-4|many
CASSFETRVWDEKLFF
TGTGCCAGCAGCTTCGAAACGCGGGTTTGGGATGAAAAACTGTTTTTT
>.|TRBV6-5|TRBJ1-1|many
CASSDRDTSFF
TGTGCCAGCAGTGACCGGGACACGAGTTTCTTT
>TRBD2|TRBV20-1|TRBJ2-2|many
CSAVIAGAGELFF
TGCAGTGCTGTAATAGCGGGAGCCGGGGAGCTGTTTTTT
>.|TRBV12-3/TRBV12-4|TRBJ1-2|many
CASSLDRVSTGYTF
TGTGCCAGCAGTTTAGACAGGGTTTCTACTGGCTACACCTTC
>TRBD2|TRBV10-2|TRBJ2-1|once
CASSVASGRADEQFF
TGCGCCAGCAGTGTGGCTAGCGGGAGGGCCGATGAGCAGTTCTTC
>TRBD1|TRBV20-1|TRBJ1-5|many
CSARRQGRNQPQHF
TGCAGTGCTAGAAGACAGGGGAGGAATCAGCCCCAGCATTTT
>TRBD2|TRBV9|TRBJ2-5|many
CASSVDRGGLQETQYF
TGTGCCAGCAGCGTAGATCGGGGGGGTCTACAAGAGACCCAGTACTTC
>TRBD2|TRBV20-1|TRBJ2-1|many
CSARQASGKSDEQFF
TGCAGTGCTAGACAGGCTAGCGGGAAAAGCGATGAGCAGTTCTTC
>.|TRBV5-1|TRBJ1-3|.
CASSYETPARDTIYF
TGCGCCAGCAGCTATGAGACCCCCGCGCGGGACACCATATATTTT